This TCR beta chain emerged from a study of T cells in Graves' hyperthyroidism and ophthalmopathy. This clonotype has ten or more counts. The CDR3 consists of 12 residues. Germline V lookup: CDR1 MDHEN, CDR2 SYDVKM. Trimming cost V 1 base and J 6 bases, with 7 bases left between them. RNA transcripts gave rise to amplified TCR beta CDR3 regions. Initially, a first-round RT-PCR of the TCR CDR3 employed the HTBI primer set. TCRdb re-derived calls from the multiplex PCR reads in MiXCR, one entry per CDR3 protein. The sample shows 400,000 or so distinct CDR3 sequences, roughly 15% of them seen only once. Sequenced sample: blood. The chain employs TRBV28 and TRBJ2-7; D not certain. The receptor's source is a woman aged 60-75 years with Graves' ophthalmopathy. CDR3 amino acids: CASSLSGSEQYF. CDR3 DNA sequence: TGTGCCAGCAGTTTATCTGGTAGCGAGCAGTACTTC.